This TCR beta chain was sequenced in a study of cytomegalovirus exposure and HLA in healthy donors listed by TCRdb under 2017. Study-level background: An earlier analysis of about 530 of the donors reported under 300 Gb of sequence data and 90 million to 120 million unique TCR beta sequences obtained from 180 million or so T cells. A later genetic analysis took genome-wide SNP genotypes for about three fifths of the 666 donors and used that subset as a discovery cohort. Alongside the repertoire data, information on donor age, sex, ethnicity and CMV serostatus was compiled. Besides the first cohort of approximately 710 subjects, a separate validation cohort made up of 120 different subjects was used. An early release covering just under 650 HLA-typed donors comprised about 320 gigabases of sequencing data and tens of millions of unique TCR sequences. Every discovery cohort repertoire had been produced on one sequencing platform. In an earlier analysis of roughly 540 of the donors, high-throughput TCR beta sequencing was used to judge whether each TCR beta V gene segment behaved as functional or pseudogenic. The genetic ancestry cluster associated with self-reported Caucasian donors included 65% to 90% of the roughly 380 genotyped donors. Five DR-DQ haplotypes were handled as single units for association and clustering because linkage in the cohort was strong. The number of typed donors differed by locus: 629-630 for A, B, C, DRB1 and DQB1; some 500 for DQA1; 606 for DPA1; and around 450 for DPB1. The study used immunosequencing to profile the T cell repertoires of several hundred subjects and linked those repertoires to cytomegalovirus serostatus. Rather than using new phenotypic data, the later analysis identified candidate immune exposures from TCR beta sequences and from how often those sequences occurred across donors. The study was designed to test whether signatures of past pathogen exposure could be identified by cataloging public T cell receptors. In a later analysis, previously published TCR beta repertoires from about 640 donors were re-analyzed and high-resolution HLA genotyping was added so that TCR occurrence patterns could be studied. Class I and class II HLA loci were covered by the typing at four-digit resolution. To predict cytomegalovirus infection status, the study brought together high-throughput TCR immunosequencing, statistical association of individual TCRs with disease status, and machine learning. Among a few hundred genotyped donors of the cohort, an average of roughly 240,000 unique TCR beta nucleotide sequences were sequenced per donor, roughly 20% of them non-productive. Study-wide conclusions, independent of this receptor: In a later analysis, several top co-occurrence clusters were reported to appear linked to parvovirus B19, influenza, CMV and Epstein-Barr virus. The classifier was reported to diagnose cytomegalovirus status with high specificity and sensitivity in both the original cohort and the validation cohort. The study listed 164 TCR beta chains as associated with cytomegalovirus. According to the authors, the approach could potentially be generalized to other disease states and immunological phenotypes. For the cohort, immune exposure information was limited to CMV serostatus. V-gene and J-gene trimming of TCR beta chains was associated with a missense DCLRE1C variant in a later genetic analysis, and the association was replicated in an independent cohort. A further reported finding was that TCR beta sequences accurately predicted the HLA-A and HLA-B alleles for most subjects in the first cohort. In vitro tests confirmed that a few of the cytomegalovirus-associated TCR beta chains recognize cytomegalovirus antigens. Correlated functional status among segregating V segments might reflect linkage disequilibrium, but an unknown experimental factor could not be ruled out. Specific HLA alleles were associated with 15,000 to 20,000 TCR beta sequences at a false discovery rate of 0.05 in a later analysis. A later analysis found that HLA-associated TCR beta chains were more clonally expanded and had lower generation probabilities than equally common non-associated chains. Most TCR sequences were observed very rarely across donors, whereas some public TCRs were present in many individuals. Roughly 15 rarely observed V segments, including chromosome 9 orphons, were excluded from the earlier analysis of some 590 of the donors because counts were too low. In a later analysis, TCR association rates were found to vary across HLA loci, with the most associated TCRs seen for DRB1 alleles and the fewest for HLA-C alleles. Strong co-occurrence of HLA alleles, especially DR and DQ, made assigning TCR associations to individual alleles difficult. The presence/absence analyses assumed that sequencing depth was roughly uniform across donors, and that assumption may not be true. A later genetic analysis reported fewer N-insertions in productive TCRs among donors in an Asian-associated ancestry cluster than the roughly 690-donor mean. Because HLA typing was missing for some donors at each locus, association tests included only the typed subset. Most CMV-associated TCR beta chains appeared to be HLA-restricted in a later analysis, and the HLA associations seemed to be driven largely by CMV exposure. In this cohort, only TCR beta chains were sequenced, and detectable features were limited by the absence of alpha or paired-chain data. A cluster of highly shared sequence variants was judged likely to represent a technical artifact of the sequencing pipeline. Some IMGT-functional V segments, including TRBV6-2 and TRBV6-3, could not be distinguished by the 87-base-pair reads and were therefore excluded. In an earlier analysis of about 600 of the donors, most TCR beta V segments appeared in productive rearrangements about 87% or about 30% of the time, broadly matching IMGT annotations.

The cohort consisted of hundreds of healthy bone marrow donors. At the time of sampling, all cohort members were nominally healthy, though unrecorded immune exposures were likely present. The donor was CMV seronegative and was included in the group of a few hundred seronegative cohort members. Every donor gave a peripheral blood sample, and the peripheral blood mononuclear cells from that sample were used for TCR beta sequencing. Genomic DNA extraction from the blood cell samples was performed with the Qiagen DNeasy Blood Extraction Kit. The library came from the immunoSEQ multiplex PCR assay. The multiplex PCR relied on a mix of 60 forward primers for TCR Vbeta segments and 13 reverse primers for TCR Jbeta segments. Amplification of the CDR3 region of rearranged TCR beta genes was performed with a multiplex PCR assay on genomic DNA. The amplified TCR beta libraries were sequenced on the Illumina HiSeq System as 87-base-pair reads. On the study's bioinformatics: A later analysis tallied some 79 million unique TCR beta chains across the 550 to 850 repertoires, and approximately 9.9 million of those chains were shared by two or more donors. Raw reads were error-corrected and collapsed into unique sequences by a nearest-neighbor algorithm in which closely related sequences were merged to remove PCR and sequencing errors. Alignment of CDR3 sequences to IMGT reference sequences was used to assign V, D and J gene segments. For a sequence to be retained, at least a six-nucleotide match to both a V gene segment and a J gene segment was required. Rearrangements were called productive when the CDR3 lacked stop codons and stayed in frame with V and J; all others were non-productive. CDR3 was defined according to IMGT convention as the region running from the second conserved V-encoded cysteine to the conserved J-encoded phenylalanine. The earlier analysis of about 590 of the donors excluded sequences that lacked an unambiguous match to a single V gene segment. In an earlier analysis of approximately 560 of the donors, a V segment was called functional when productive rearrangements were above 56.7%, and segregating when the standard deviation between donors exceeded 5%. To diagnose cytomegalovirus status from the catalog of TCR beta chain sequences, a statistical classification framework was built. In a later analysis, TCR nucleotide sequences were compared against IMGT/GENE-DB human TR gene sequences so that V and J genes could be assigned. A later analysis assigned CDR3 sequences and most-parsimonious VDJ recombination scenarios with the TCRdist pipeline. In a later analysis, each TCR beta chain was defined by its CDR3 amino acid sequence together with its V-gene family, and reads without a unique V-gene family were excluded. To address suspected cross-contamination and a sequencing artifact, a later analysis removed a few hundred highly shared, low-generation-probability nucleotide sequences. In a later analysis, a clonal expansion index was calculated for each public chain from normalized within-repertoire ranks of inferred template counts. In a later analysis, generation probabilities were computed using a VDJ recombination model fitted to out-of-frame rearrangements, and the results were checked against IGoR. Hypergeometric tests were used in a later analysis to score TCR-TCR, TCR-HLA and TCR-CMV co-occurrence, with a repertoire-size bias correction applied to the TCR pairs. False discovery rates were estimated in a later analysis by permuting HLA or CMV assignments 20 times. In a later analysis, co-occurring TCRs were grouped using DBSCAN, and TCRdist sequence similarity was added for clustering within HLA-allele-positive subsets. For co-occurrence clustering, repertoires with fewer than 30,000 or more than 120,000 public chains were excluded, along with roughly 5 repertoires with anomalous nucleotide sharing. TCRdb re-hosts the immuneACCESS table, in-frame sequences only. Its copies lack some clones; in the studies checked, an unresolved V gene accounts for under half of them, and the cause for the rest is not known. V and J calls and clone size are given by that table; D and trimming were obtained from the DNA. In this sample the table shows some 220,000 clones, approximately 82% of which occur a single time. The top ten clonotypes cover more than 0.45% of the sample.

Including the terminal cysteine and phenylalanine, the CDR3 comprises 12 residues. CDR3 DNA is the only sequence kept; it has 36 bases, read in frame from the first base. CDR1 and CDR2 (SEHNR, FQNEAQ) derive from the germline V gene (reference sequence). The trim is 1 base for V and 8 bases for J, with a gap of 8 bases between the germline ends. This clone occurred once. This clone's antigen is unknown. No base-level quality is on record; no much larger clone is a single base apart. The sample comprised PBMCs. The chain is made from TRBV7-9 and TRBJ1-2, with no reliable assignment of the D segment. The clonotype originates from a woman aged 40 to 50 in good health and CMV-seronegative. CDR3 region: CASSLEAGGYTF. The nucleotides read TGTGCCAGCAGCTTAGAGGCGGGAGGCTACACCTTC.